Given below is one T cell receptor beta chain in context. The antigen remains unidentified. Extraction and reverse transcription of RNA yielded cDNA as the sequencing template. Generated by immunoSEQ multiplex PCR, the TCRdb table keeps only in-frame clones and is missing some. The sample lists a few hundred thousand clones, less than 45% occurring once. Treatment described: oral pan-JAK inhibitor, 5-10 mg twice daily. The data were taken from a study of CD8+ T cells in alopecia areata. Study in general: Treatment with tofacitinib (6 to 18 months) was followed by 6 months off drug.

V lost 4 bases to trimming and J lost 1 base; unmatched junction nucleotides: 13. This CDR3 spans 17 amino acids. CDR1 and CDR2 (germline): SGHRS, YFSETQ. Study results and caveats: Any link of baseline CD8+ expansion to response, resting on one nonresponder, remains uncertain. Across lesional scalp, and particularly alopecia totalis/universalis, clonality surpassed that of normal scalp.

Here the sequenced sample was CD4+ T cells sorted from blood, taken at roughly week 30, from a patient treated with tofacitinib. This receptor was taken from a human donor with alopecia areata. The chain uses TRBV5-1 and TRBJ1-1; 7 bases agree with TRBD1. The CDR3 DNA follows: TGCGCCAGCAGCCCAAGACTATGGGACAGACAGAACACTGAAGCTTTCTTT. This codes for CASSPRLWDRQNTEAFF.